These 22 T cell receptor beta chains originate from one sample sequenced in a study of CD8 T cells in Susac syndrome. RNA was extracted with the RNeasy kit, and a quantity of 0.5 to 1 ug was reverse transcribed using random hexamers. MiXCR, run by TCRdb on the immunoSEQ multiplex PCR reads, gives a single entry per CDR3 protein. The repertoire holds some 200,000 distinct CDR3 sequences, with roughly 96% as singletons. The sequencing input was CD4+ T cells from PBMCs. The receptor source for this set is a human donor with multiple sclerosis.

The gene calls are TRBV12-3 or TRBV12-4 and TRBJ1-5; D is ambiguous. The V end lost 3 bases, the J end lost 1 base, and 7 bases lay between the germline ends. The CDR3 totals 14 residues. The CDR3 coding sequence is TGTGCCAGCAGTTTCACCGAGAGCAATCAGCCCCAGCATTTT. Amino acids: CASSFTESNQPQHF.

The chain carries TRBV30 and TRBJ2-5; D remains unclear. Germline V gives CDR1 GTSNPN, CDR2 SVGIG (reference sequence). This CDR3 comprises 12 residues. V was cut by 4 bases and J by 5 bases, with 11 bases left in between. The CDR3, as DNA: TGTGCCTGGACTAAGGTCCCCGAGACCCAGTACTTC. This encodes CAWTKVPETQYF. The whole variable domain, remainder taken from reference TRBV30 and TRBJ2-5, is SQTIHQWPATLVQPVGSPLSLECTVEGTSNPNLYWYRQAAGRGLQLLFYSVGIGQISSEVPQNLSASRPQDRQFILSSKKLLLSDSGFYLCAWTKVPETQYFGPGTRLLVL.

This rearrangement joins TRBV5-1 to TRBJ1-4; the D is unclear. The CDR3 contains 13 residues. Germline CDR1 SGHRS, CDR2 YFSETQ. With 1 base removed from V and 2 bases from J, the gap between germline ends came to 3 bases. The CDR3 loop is CASSLNTNEKLFF. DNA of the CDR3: TGCGCCAGCAGCTTGAACACTAATGAAAAACTGTTTTTT.

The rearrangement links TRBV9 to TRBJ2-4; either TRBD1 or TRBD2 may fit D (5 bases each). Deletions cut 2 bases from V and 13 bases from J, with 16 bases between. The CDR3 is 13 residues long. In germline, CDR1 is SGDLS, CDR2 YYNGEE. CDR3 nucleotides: TGTGCCAGCAGCGTTACGTTAGCCGGGGCGCAGTACTTC. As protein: CASSVTLAGAQYF.

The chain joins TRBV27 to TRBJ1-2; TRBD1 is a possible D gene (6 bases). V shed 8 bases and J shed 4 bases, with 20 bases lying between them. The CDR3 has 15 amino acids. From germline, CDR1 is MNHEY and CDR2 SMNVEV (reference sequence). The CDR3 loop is CASSRRGGRPYGYTF. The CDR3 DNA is TGTGCCAGCTCCCGAAGGGGGGGCCGACCCTATGGCTACACCTTC.

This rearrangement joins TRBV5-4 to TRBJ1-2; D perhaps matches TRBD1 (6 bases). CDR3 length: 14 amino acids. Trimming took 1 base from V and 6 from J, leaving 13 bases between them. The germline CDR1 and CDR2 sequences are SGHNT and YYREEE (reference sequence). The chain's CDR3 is CASSLSGRGHGYTF. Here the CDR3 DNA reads TGTGCCAGCAGCTTGAGTGGCAGGGGCCATGGCTACACCTTC.

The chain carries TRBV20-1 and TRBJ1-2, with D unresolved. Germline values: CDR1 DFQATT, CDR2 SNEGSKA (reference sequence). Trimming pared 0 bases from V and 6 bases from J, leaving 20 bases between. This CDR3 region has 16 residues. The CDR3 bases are TGCAGTGCTAGAGATCGGTCGGGAAGGTATTGGGATGGCTACACCTTC. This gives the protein CSARDRSGRYWDGYTF.

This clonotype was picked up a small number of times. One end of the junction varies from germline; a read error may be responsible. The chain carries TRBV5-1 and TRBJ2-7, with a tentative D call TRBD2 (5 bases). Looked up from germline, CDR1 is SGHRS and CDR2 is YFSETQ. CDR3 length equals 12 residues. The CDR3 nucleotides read TGTGCCAGCAGTCTCGAGGGATACGAGCAGTACTTC. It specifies CASSLEGYEQYF.

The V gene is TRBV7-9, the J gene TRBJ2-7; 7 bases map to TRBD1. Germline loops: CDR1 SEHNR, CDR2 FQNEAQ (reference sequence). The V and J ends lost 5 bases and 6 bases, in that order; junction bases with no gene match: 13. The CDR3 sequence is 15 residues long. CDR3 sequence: CASSGGKGGRSEQYF. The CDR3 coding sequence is TGTGCCAGCAGCGGAGGTAAAGGGGGCAGGTCCGAGCAGTACTTC.

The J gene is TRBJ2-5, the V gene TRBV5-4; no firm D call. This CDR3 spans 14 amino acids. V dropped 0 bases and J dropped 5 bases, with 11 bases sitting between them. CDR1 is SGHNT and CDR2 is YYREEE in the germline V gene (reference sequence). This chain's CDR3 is CASSLAASTETQYF. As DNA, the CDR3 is TGTGCCAGCAGCTTGGCCGCCAGCACTGAGACCCAGTACTTC.

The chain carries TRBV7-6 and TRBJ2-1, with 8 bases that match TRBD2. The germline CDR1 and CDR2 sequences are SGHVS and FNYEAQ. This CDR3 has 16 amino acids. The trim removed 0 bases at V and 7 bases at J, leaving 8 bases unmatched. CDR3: CASSLAQSGGGNEQFF. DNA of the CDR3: TGTGCCAGCAGCTTAGCGCAGTCGGGAGGGGGGAATGAGCAGTTCTTC.

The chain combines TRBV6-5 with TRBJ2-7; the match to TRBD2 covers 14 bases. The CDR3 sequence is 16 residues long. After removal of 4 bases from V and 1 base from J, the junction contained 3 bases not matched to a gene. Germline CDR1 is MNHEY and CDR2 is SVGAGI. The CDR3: CASSSTSGGGSYEQYF. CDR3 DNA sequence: TGTGCCAGCAGTTCGACTAGCGGGGGGGGTTCCTACGAGCAGTACTTC.

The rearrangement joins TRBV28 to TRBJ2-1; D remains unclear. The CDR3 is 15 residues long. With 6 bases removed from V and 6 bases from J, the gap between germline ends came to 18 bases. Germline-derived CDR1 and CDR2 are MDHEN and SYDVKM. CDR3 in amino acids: CASSPSVDQTNEQFF. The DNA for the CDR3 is TGTGCCAGCAGCCCGAGCGTGGACCAGACCAATGAGCAGTTCTTC.

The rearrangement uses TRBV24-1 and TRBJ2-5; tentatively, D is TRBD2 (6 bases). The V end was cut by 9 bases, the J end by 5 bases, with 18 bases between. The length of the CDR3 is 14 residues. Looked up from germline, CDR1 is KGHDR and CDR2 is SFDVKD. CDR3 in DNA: TGTGCCACCGGGGGGTTCGTCTCTGGGGAGACCCAGTACTTC. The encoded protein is CATGGFVSGETQYF.

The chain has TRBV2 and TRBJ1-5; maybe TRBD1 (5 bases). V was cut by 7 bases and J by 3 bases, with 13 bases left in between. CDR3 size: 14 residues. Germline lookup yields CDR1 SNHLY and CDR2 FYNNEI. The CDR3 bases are TGTGCCAGCACTTCAGGGTTAAACAATCAGCCCCAGCATTTT. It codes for CASTSGLNNQPQHF.

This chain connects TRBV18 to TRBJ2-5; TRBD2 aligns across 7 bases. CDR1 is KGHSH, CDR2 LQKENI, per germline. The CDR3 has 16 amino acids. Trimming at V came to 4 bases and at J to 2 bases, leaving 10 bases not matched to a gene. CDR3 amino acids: CASSLKSGAIQETQYF. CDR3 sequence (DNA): TGTGCCAGCTCACTTAAGAGCGGGGCCATACAAGAGACCCAGTACTTC.

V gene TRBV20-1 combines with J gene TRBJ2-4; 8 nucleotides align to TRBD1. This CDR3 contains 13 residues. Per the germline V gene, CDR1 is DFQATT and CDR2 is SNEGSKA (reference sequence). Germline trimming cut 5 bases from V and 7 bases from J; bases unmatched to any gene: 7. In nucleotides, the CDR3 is TGCAGTGCTGGCGACAGGGGTAGGAACATTCAGTACTTC. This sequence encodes CSAGDRGRNIQYF.

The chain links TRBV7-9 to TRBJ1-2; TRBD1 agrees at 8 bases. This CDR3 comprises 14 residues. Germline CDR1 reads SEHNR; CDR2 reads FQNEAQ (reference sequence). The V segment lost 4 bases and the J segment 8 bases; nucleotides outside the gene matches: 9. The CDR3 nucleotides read TGTGCCAGCAGCTCCCAGTGGACAGGGAGCGGCTACACCTTC. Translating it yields CASSSQWTGSGYTF.

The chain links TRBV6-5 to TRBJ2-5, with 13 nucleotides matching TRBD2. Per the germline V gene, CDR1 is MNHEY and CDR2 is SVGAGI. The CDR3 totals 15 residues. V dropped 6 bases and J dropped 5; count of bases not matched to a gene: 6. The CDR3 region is CASRLAGGPRETQYF. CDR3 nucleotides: TGTGCCAGCAGACTAGCGGGAGGGCCACGGGAGACCCAGTACTTC.

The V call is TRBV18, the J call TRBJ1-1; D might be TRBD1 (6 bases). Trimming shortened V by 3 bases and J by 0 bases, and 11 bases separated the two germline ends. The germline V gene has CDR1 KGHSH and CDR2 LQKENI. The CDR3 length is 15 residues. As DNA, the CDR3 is TGTGCCAGCTCACCGACCGGGACATTGAACACTGAAGCTTTCTTT. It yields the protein CASSPTGTLNTEAFF.

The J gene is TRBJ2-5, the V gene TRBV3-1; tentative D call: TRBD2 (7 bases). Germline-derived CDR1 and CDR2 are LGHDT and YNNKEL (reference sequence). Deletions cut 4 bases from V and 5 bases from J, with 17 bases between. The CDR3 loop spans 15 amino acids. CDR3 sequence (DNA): TGTGCCAGCAGCCTCTGGTCGGGGGGCCCGGAGACCCAGTACTTC. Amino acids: CASSLWSGGPETQYF.

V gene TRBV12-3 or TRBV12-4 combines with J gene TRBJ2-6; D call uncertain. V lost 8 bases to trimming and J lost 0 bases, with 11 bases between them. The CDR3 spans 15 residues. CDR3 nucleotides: TGTGCCAGCTCACTGAGGTACTCTGGGGCCAACGTCCTGACTTTC. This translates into CASSLRYSGANVLTF.